The 21 T cell receptor beta chains listed next were all sequenced from one sample in a study of T cell responses to AZD1222 COVID-19 vaccine (dated by TCRdb to 2020 to 2023). To prepare the library, the immunoSEQ multiplex PCR assay was applied. TCRdb's version of the immuneACCESS table is confined to in-frame rearrangements and falls short of the full clone set. An unresolved V gene accounts for under half of the shortfall where checked; the remainder is of unknown origin. In all, the sample holds around 120,000 clones, and about 88% of those were seen once. Roughly 10% of the sample lies in the top ten. In the paper's terms, the time point label means: baseline before first vaccination. Sequenced material: peripheral blood, taken on day 0 of AZD1222 vaccination. All receptors come from an adult in good health.

This clone is a singleton in its sample. V is TRBV28 and J is TRBJ2-3, with TRBD1 matching 7 bases. Germline V gene sequence: CDR1 MDHEN, CDR2 SYDVKM. Unmatched junction bases numbered 6, after V lost 7 bases and J lost 2 bases. CDR3 length equals 14 residues. The CDR3 sequence is CASNRDSLTDTQYF. The CDR3 DNA sequence: TGTGCCAGCAACCGGGACAGTCTCACAGATACGCAGTATTTT.

The chain carries TRBV10-1 and TRBJ2-1; 8 nucleotides line up with TRBD2. Germline CDR1 WNHNN, CDR2 SYGVQD (reference sequence). The CDR3 runs to 15 residues. Trimming at V came to 2 bases and at J to 6 bases, leaving 6 bases not matched to a gene. The CDR3 nucleotides read TGCGCCAGCAGTGAGGACGGGGGGGCGGCCAATGAGCAGTTCTTC. Translated, it gives CASSEDGGAANEQFF.

V gene TRBV7-9 combines with J gene TRBJ1-1; a possible D gene is TRBD1 (5 bases). Germline V gene lookup returns CDR1 SEHNR and CDR2 FQNEAQ (reference sequence). The V gene lost 4 bases and the J gene lost 3 bases, with 12 bases spanning the gap. The CDR3 is made up of 14 amino acids. CDR3 bases: TGTGCCAGCAGCTCCCTGGGGGGGGACACTGAAGCTTTCTTT. Translated, it gives CASSSLGGDTEAFF.

V usage is TRBV7-2 and J usage is TRBJ2-7; TRBD2 might be the D (5 bases). V shed 5 bases and J shed 3 bases, with 11 bases lying between them. Germline V gene lookup returns CDR1 SGHTA and CDR2 FQGNSA. This CDR3 has 13 amino acids. CDR3 nucleotides: TGTGCCAGCAGCCCCGGACTTCACTACGAGCAGTACTTC. It is translated as CASSPGLHYEQYF.

This chain joins TRBV21-1 and TRBJ2-7; the D call of TRBD1 is as the table states it, not checked on the DNA. TRBV21-1 is shown as a pseudogene. The CDR3 spans 14 residues. This CDR3 reads CASSIDRGPYEQYF. As DNA, the CDR3 is TGTGCCAGCAGCATAGACAGGGGCCCCTACGAGCAGTACTTC.

The chain employs TRBV7-9 and TRBJ2-7, with 11 positions matching TRBD1. Germline V lookup: CDR1 SEHNR, CDR2 FQNEAQ (reference sequence). V was pared by 7 bases and J by 5 bases, with 10 bases of the junction left unmatched. The length of the CDR3 is 15 residues. The CDR3: CASNIYGGQGDEQYF. Written as DNA, the CDR3 is TGTGCCAGCAACATTTATGGGGGACAGGGGGACGAGCAGTACTTC.

This clone showed up just once. This rearrangement joins TRBV9 to TRBJ1-1; 9 nucleotides agree with TRBD1. V trimming: 3 bases; J trimming: 6 bases; junction bases outside the gene matches: 3. Germline V gives CDR1 SGDLS, CDR2 YYNGEE. The CDR3 covers 13 residues. For the CDR3, the DNA is TGTGCCAGCAGCGCACAGGGGGCCGCTGAAGCTTTCTTT. Its translation is CASSAQGAAEAFF.

The CDR3 DNA reads as TGTGCCTGGAGTGCTTCTCGGACAGCGGGAGATACGCAGTATTTT. Its protein product is CAWSASRTAGDTQYF. The chain links TRBV30 to TRBJ2-3; D may correspond to TRBD1 or TRBD2 (6 bases each). Per the germline V gene, CDR1 is GTSNPN and CDR2 is SVGIG (reference sequence). V lost 1 base and J lost 5, with 16 bases in between. This CDR3 comprises 15 residues.

This chain connects TRBV27 to TRBJ1-1; D call uncertain. Trimming took 2 bases from V and 0 from J, leaving 7 bases between them. Germline values: CDR1 MNHEY, CDR2 SMNVEV (reference sequence). The CDR3 spans 14 residues. The CDR3 DNA reads as TGTGCCAGCAGTTTAGGGCACATGAACACTGAAGCTTTCTTT. Encoded protein: CASSLGHMNTEAFF.

The rearrangement uses TRBV14 and TRBJ2-1, with TRBD2 identical over 11 bases. The CDR3 spans 13 residues. Trimming cost V 0 bases and J 16 bases; bases outside gene matches: 5. Germline loops: CDR1 SGHDN, CDR2 FVKESK. The CDR3 sequence is CASSQDRLAGCFF. The CDR3 bases are TGTGCCAGCAGCCAAGACCGACTAGCGGGATGTTTCTTC.

The V gene is TRBV5-4, the J gene TRBJ1-2; D not certain. V dropped 8 bases and J dropped 2 bases, with 19 bases sitting between them. The CDR3 spans 15 residues. CDR1 and CDR2 (germline): SGHNT, YYREEE (reference sequence). CDR3 residues: CASRRTDGQNYGYTF. CDR3 bases: TGTGCCAGTCGCAGGACGGACGGTCAAAACTATGGCTACACCTTC.

J is TRBJ2-3 and V is TRBV21-1; the table's TRBD1 call for D was not verified on the DNA. TRBV21-1 is a known pseudogene. This CDR3 has 15 residues. DNA of the CDR3: TGTGCCAGCAGGACCGACAGGATTCGAAGAGATACGCAGTATTTT. It translates to CASRTDRIRRDTQYF.

This chain uses TRBV4-1 with TRBJ2-5, with D unclear. Germline CDR1 MGHRA, CDR2 YSYEKL. The CDR3 extends over 17 amino acids. Trimming took off 1 base at V and 0 bases at J, with 15 bases between the two ends. CDR3 nucleotide sequence: TGCGCCAGCAGCCAAGGTCGGGCTAGGAGCAACCAAGAGACCCAGTACTTC. Encoded protein: CASSQGRARSNQETQYF.

V usage is TRBV15 and J usage is TRBJ1-1; TRBD1 matches at 10 bases. V was pared by 5 bases and J by 3 bases, with 6 bases of the junction left unmatched. Germline-derived CDR1 and CDR2 are LNHNV and YYDKDF (reference sequence). This CDR3 comprises 15 residues. The CDR3 sequence: CATSEGQGWDTEAFF. As DNA, the CDR3 is TGTGCCACCAGCGAGGGACAGGGGTGGGACACTGAAGCTTTCTTT.

As concerns this clone: The junction and the germline gene differ at one end; a read error may be behind it. This rearrangement joins TRBV9 to TRBJ2-3; maybe TRBD1 (5 bases). The CDR3 sequence is 15 residues long. CDR1 and CDR2 from the germline V gene are SGDLS and YYNGEE. CDR3 sequence reads: CASSVGASSTDTQYF. The CDR3 DNA is TGTGCCAGCAGTGTAGGGGCCTCGAGCACAGATACGCAGTATTTT.

The J gene is TRBJ1-1, the V gene TRBV11-3; D is undetermined. The CDR3 spans 11 residues. Germline assignment: CDR1 SGHNT and CDR2 YENEEA. Trimming shortened V by 1 base and J by 8 bases, and 5 bases separated the two germline ends. In nucleotides, the CDR3 is TGTGCCAGCAGCTTAGGGGCCGAAGCTTTCTTT. Translating gives CASSLGAEAFF.

The CDR3 here is CAITPREGEKLFF. The DNA of the CDR3 is TGTGCCATCACCCCCCGGGAGGGTGAAAAACTGTTTTTT. The rearrangement uses TRBV10-3 and TRBJ1-4; D is unresolved. The CDR3 is made up of 13 amino acids. V lost 7 bases and J 7 bases, leaving 13 bases between the germline ends. CDR1 is ENHRY and CDR2 is SYGVKD in the germline V gene.

The table lists this clone with a few counts. The chain uses TRBV2 and TRBJ2-7, with TRBD1 identical over 7 bases. The J segment lost 3 bases and the V segment lost 4 bases, leaving 9 bases of the junction unmatched. CDR1 SNHLY and CDR2 FYNNEI come from the germline V gene. The CDR3 has 15 residues. The CDR3 reads CASSGVGRGFYEQYF. The CDR3 nucleotides are TGTGCCAGCAGTGGGGTGGGCAGGGGGTTCTACGAGCAGTACTTC.

This sequence joins TRBV7-2 and TRBJ2-7; the D gene is possibly TRBD2 (5 bases). There are 15 residues in the CDR3. Germline CDR1 is SGHTA and CDR2 is FQGNSA. Trimming removed 4 bases at V and 3 bases at J, with 16 bases between. The CDR3 sequence: CASSSIGGPNYEQYF. The DNA for the CDR3 is TGTGCCAGCAGCTCGATCGGAGGACCGAACTACGAGCAGTACTTC.

The chain recombines TRBV5-4 with TRBJ2-1; 7 bases are a match to TRBD2. V dropped 5 bases and J dropped 11; count of bases not matched to a gene: 7. Per germline, CDR1 SGHNT and CDR2 YYREEE (reference sequence). CDR3 length: 12 amino acids. CDR3 sequence: CASSDGTIKQFF. Written as DNA, the CDR3 is TGTGCCAGCAGTGATGGGACTATAAAGCAGTTCTTC.

This clone was picked up one time. The V call is TRBV29-1, the J call TRBJ2-5; TRBD2 matches 10 bases. Per the germline V gene, CDR1 is SQVTM and CDR2 is ANQGSEA. V gave up 6 bases and J gave up 5 bases; unmatched junction bases: 15. The CDR3 loop spans 16 amino acids. The CDR3 region is CSVPKRGSGRRETQYF. The CDR3 coding sequence is TGCAGCGTCCCTAAGCGGGGTAGCGGGAGGCGGGAGACCCAGTACTTC.